The 28 T cell receptor beta chains given below trace back to one sample, sequenced in a study of CD8+ T cells in alopecia areata. The authors extracted RNA and reverse transcribed it into cDNA as the sequencing template. Using immunoSEQ multiplex PCR, the repertoire was profiled, and TCRdb retains in-frame clones only, with some absent. Listed for the sample are 3,000 or so clones, none seen a single time. The sample was lesional skin. The receptors were sampled from a C3H/HeJ mouse with alopecia areata. The strain's MHC haplotype is H2-k.

Many counts were recorded for this clone. Germline and genes here are mouse. The CDR3 end is not reached by the read, which stops 4 residues before it; the germline J gene fills it in. V usage is TRBV29 and J usage is TRBJ2-3, with D perhaps TRBD2 (5 bases). The CDR3 is 14 amino acids. V lost 7 bases and J 0 bases, leaving 11 bases between the germline ends. Germline V CDR1 and CDR2: MSHET, SYDVDS. The sequenced CDR3 bases are TGTGCTAGCACCAGGACTTCTAGTGCAGAA. As protein: CASTRTSSAE. The entire CDR3 is CASTRTSSAETLYF.

Of note for this clone: The genes are named according to mouse. Read data end 4 residues before the CDR3 end; the end is taken from the germline J gene. The gene calls are TRBV14 and TRBJ1-1; D unclear. The CDR3 is 13 amino acids. The germline V and J ends were trimmed by 0 bases and 1 base, with 4 bases remaining between them. CDR1 is SGHDT, CDR2 FRDEAV, per germline. CDR3 DNA, as far as it was read: TGTGCCAGCAGTTTCTTGGGAAACACA. This gives the protein CASSFLGNT. The entire CDR3 is CASSFLGNTEVFF.

This clone was detected many times. The gene names given are mouse names. The observed sequence ends 4 residues before the CDR3 terminus, with the missing tail filled in from the germline J gene. The chain carries TRBV19 and TRBJ2-2, with D possibly matching TRBD1 (5 bases). V was trimmed by 2 bases and J by 6 bases, leaving 8 bases between them. CDR3 size: 13 residues. The V gene's germline CDR1 is FNHDT and CDR2 SITEND (reference sequence). The CDR3 region is CASSMTAPGQLYF. CDR3 DNA (partial): TGTGCCAGCAGTATGACAGCCCCCGGG. The full variable domain, rest sourced from reference TRBV19 and TRBJ2-2, is GGIITQTPKFLIGQEGQKLTLKCQQNFNHDTMYWYRQDSGKGLRLIYYSITENDLQKGDLSEGYDASREKKSSFSLTVTSAQKNEMAVFLCASSMTAPGQLYFGEGSKLTVL.

Worth noting for this clone: With a far larger clone one base away, a read error is the likely cause. Gene names and germline refer to mouse. The read comes to an end 4 residues before the CDR3 does, leaving the germline J gene to fill in the end. The V call is TRBV1, the J call TRBJ2-2; possibly TRBD2 for D (6 bases). This CDR3 contains 15 residues. Trimming stripped 3 bases from V and 3 bases from J, with 11 bases between. Looked up from germline, CDR1 is NSQYPW and CDR2 is LRSPGD (reference sequence). Partial CDR3 DNA: TGCACCTGCAGTGCGCGGCGGGGGGACACCGGG. Translation: CTCSARRGDTG. The whole CDR3 is CTCSARRGDTGQLYF.

This clone was picked up a small number of times. Mouse gene names and germline throughout. The read halts 4 residues ahead of the CDR3 end, with the missing end drawn from the germline J gene. The chain is built from TRBV4 and TRBJ1-2, with TRBD1 matching over 9 bases. The CDR3 is 18 residues long. Germline V gene data show CDR1 as LGHDT and CDR2 as YNNKQL (reference sequence). The trim removed 3 bases at V and 0 bases at J, leaving 11 bases unmatched. CDR3 DNA (partial): TGTGCCAGCAGCTATCCGGGACAGGGAGGAACTGCAAACTCC. Translating it yields CASSYPGQGGTANS. In full, the CDR3 is CASSYPGQGGTANSDYTF.

Many counts were recorded for this clone. The protein in this entry is translated from the DNA; at residue 13 it differs from the protein listed in TCRdb. Each gene name is a mouse one. From the germline J gene comes the end of the CDR3, since the read stops 3 residues before it. The genes are TRBV19 and TRBJ1-3, with 10 bases fitting TRBD1. The ends lost 4 bases at V and 3 bases at J; junction bases unmatched: 7. CDR1 and CDR2 (germline): FNHDT, SITEND (reference sequence). The CDR3 extends over 16 amino acids. The CDR3 region is CASSSDRGQFGNTLYF. The CDR3 bases that were read are TGTGCCAGCAGTTCCGACAGGGGGCAATTTGGAAATACG. Complete variable domain (other parts from reference TRBV19 and TRBJ1-3): GGIITQTPKFLIGQEGQKLTLKCQQNFNHDTMYWYRQDSGKGLRLIYYSITENDLQKGDLSEGYDASREKKSSFSLTVTSAQKNEMAVFLCASSSDRGQFGNTLYFGEGSRLIVV.

There are many counts of this clone. The gene names given are mouse names. Read data end 4 residues before the CDR3 end; the end is taken from the germline J gene. The J gene is TRBJ2-3, the V gene TRBV19, with D perhaps matching TRBD1 (5 bases). CDR1 and CDR2 from the germline V gene are FNHDT and SITEND (reference sequence). Trimming shortened V by 3 bases and J by 0 bases, and 11 bases separated the two germline ends. This CDR3 has 15 amino acids. The CDR3 bases that were read are TGTGCCAGCAGTAAGGTCAGGGATAGTGCAGAA. It specifies CASSKVRDSAE. The full CDR3 reads CASSKVRDSAETLYF.

About this clone itself: Gene names are mouse gene names. The read comes to an end 4 residues before the CDR3 does, leaving the germline J gene to fill in the end. The chain has TRBV13-2 and TRBJ1-1; the match to TRBD1 covers 7 bases. This CDR3 comprises 14 residues. The junction had 1 base not matched to a gene; V was cut back by 2 bases and J by 0 bases. The V gene's germline CDR1 is NNHNN and CDR2 SYGAGS (reference sequence). Partial CDR3 DNA: TGTGCCAGCGGTGACGACAGGGCAAACACA. Amino acids: CASGDDRANT. Given in full, the CDR3 is CASGDDRANTEVFF.

This clone showed up many times. Germline and genes: mouse. The read finishes 4 residues shy of the CDR3 end, and the germline J gene is used to complete it. The chain is built from TRBV13-2 and TRBJ2-7, with TRBD1 as a possible D gene (5 bases). This CDR3 region has 13 residues. V lost 0 bases, J lost 3 bases, and 7 bases lay in between. Germline CDR1 is NNHNN and CDR2 is SYGAGS (reference sequence). The CDR3: CASGDGGHYEQYF. CDR3 bases read: TGTGCCAGCGGTGATGGAGGACACTAT.

In this sample, this clone turned up many times. Gene names are mouse gene names. From the germline J gene comes the end of the CDR3, since the read stops 4 residues before it. The rearrangement joins TRBV13-2 to TRBJ2-1, with unresolved D. Germline lookup yields CDR1 NNHNN and CDR2 SYGAGS (reference sequence). This CDR3 is built from 12 residues. V lost 5 bases and J lost 6, with 9 bases in between. The CDR3 reads CASGPDTAEQFF. The CDR3 bases that were read are TGTGCCAGCGGCCCAGACACTGCT.

There are many counts of this clone. The germline and genes are mouse ones. The CDR3 end falls 4 residues outside the read, so it is completed with the germline J gene. V and J are TRBV13-1 and TRBJ2-5, with TRBD2 matching 7 bases. The CDR3 consists of 13 residues. Looked up from germline, CDR1 is NSHNY and CDR2 is SYGAGN. Partial CDR3 DNA: TGTGCCAGCAGTGATTGGGGGGAAGAC. As protein: CASSDWGED. From start to end, the CDR3 is CASSDWGEDTQYF.

This clone has at least ten counts. A far larger clone is only one base removed, so a read error is likely. The listed genes are named as in mouse. The CDR3 end falls 4 residues outside the read, so it is completed with the germline J gene. Other DNA sequences of this sample code for an identical CDR3. The chain recombines TRBV13-1 with TRBJ1-2; maybe TRBD1 (6 bases). This CDR3 region has 14 residues. CDR1 is NSHNY, CDR2 SYGAGN, per germline. Partial CDR3 DNA: TGTGCCAGCAGTGAAGGACTTGGGGGGCGC. It is translated as CASSEGLGGR. The CDR3, in full, reads CASSEGLGGRDYTF.

In its sample, this clone was seen a few times. Gene names are mouse gene names. The read ends 4 residues before the CDR3 terminus; that terminus is restored from the germline J gene. Other DNA sequences from this sample encode an identical CDR3 as well. The genes are TRBV19 and TRBJ2-5; 8 nucleotides match TRBD2. V was clipped by 2 bases and J by 0 bases; unmatched bases: 2. CDR3 length: 15 amino acids. Germline CDR1 FNHDT, CDR2 SITEND (reference sequence). CDR3 sequence reads: CASSIGGVNQDTQYF. The sequenced CDR3 bases are TGTGCCAGCAGTATTGGGGGGGTTAACCAAGAC.

This clone was detected ten times or more. The germline and genes are mouse ones. The read terminates 4 residues ahead of where the CDR3 ends, so the germline J gene completes it. J is TRBJ2-1 and V is TRBV19; 8 positions agree with TRBD1. Germline CDR1 FNHDT, CDR2 SITEND (reference sequence). This CDR3 is 13 amino acids long. Losses at the gene ends were 2 bases for V and 5 bases for J; bases not matched to a gene: 0. CDR3 DNA, as far as it was read: TGTGCCAGCAGTATGGACAGGGATGCT. Translation: CASSMDRDA. The whole CDR3 protein reads CASSMDRDAEQFF.

This clone showed up many times. Gene names follow the mouse nomenclature. The CDR3 extends 4 residues past the end of the read, so its final part is completed from the germline J gene. The chain couples TRBV17 to TRBJ2-4; 8 bases match TRBD1. The CDR3 runs 14 residues. Trimming took 5 bases from V and 0 from J; bases not matched to a gene: 1. Germline CDR1 MNHDT, CDR2 YYDKIL. CDR3 DNA, as far as it was read: TGTGCTAGCAGTGACAGGGGTAGTCAAAAC. This gives the protein CASSDRGSQN. The entire CDR3 reads CASSDRGSQNTLYF.

The sample holds many counts of this clone. Here the gene names and germline are mouse. With the read ending 4 residues before the CDR3 end, the germline J gene is used to fill in that end. The chain recombines TRBV13-1 with TRBJ2-7; 7 bases line up with TRBD1. Germline loops: CDR1 NSHNY, CDR2 SYGAGN. The CDR3 covers 12 residues. CDR3 in amino acids: CASSGRGYEQYF. The CDR3 DNA, read in part, is TGTGCCAGCAGTGGCAGGGGGTAT.

Details on this clone: Gene names are mouse gene names. The read is 4 residues too short to cover the CDR3 end, so that end is filled in from the germline J gene. This sequence joins TRBV19 and TRBJ1-1, with TRBD1 as a possible D gene (6 bases). This CDR3 region has 14 residues. V lost 0 bases to trimming and J lost 1 base, with 7 bases between them. CDR1 and CDR2 from the germline V gene are FNHDT and SITEND (reference sequence). CDR3 sequence reads: CASSIGGGNTEVFF. The sequenced CDR3 bases are TGTGCCAGCAGTATAGGAGGGGGAAACACA.

At least ten counts were recorded for this clone. Gene names are mouse gene names. The read ends 4 residues shy of where the CDR3 ends; the end is completed using the germline J gene. V usage is TRBV19 and J usage is TRBJ2-7; the D is unclear. This CDR3 spans 11 amino acids. Germline CDR1 reads FNHDT; CDR2 reads SITEND (reference sequence). CDR3 amino acids: CASSLTDEQYF. The sequenced part of the CDR3 DNA is TGTGCCAGCAGTTTAACAGAT.

This clone was counted many times. Germline and genes here are mouse. The read is 4 residues too short to cover the CDR3 end, so that end is filled in from the germline J gene. V and J are TRBV19 and TRBJ2-5; TRBD1 might be the D (5 bases). V was shortened by 1 base and J by 0 bases, with 15 bases between the two germline ends. The CDR3 is 17 residues long. Per the germline V gene, CDR1 is FNHDT and CDR2 is SITEND (reference sequence). This CDR3 reads CASSISQGSFNQDTQYF. CDR3 bases read: TGTGCCAGCAGTATATCCCAGGGTTCCTTTAACCAAGAC.

Many counts were recorded for this clone. Germline and genes: mouse. The sequenced fragment ends 4 residues before the CDR3 boundary, so the rest is inferred from the germline J gene. The genes are TRBV13-3 and TRBJ2-5; 7 nucleotides align to TRBD1. Germline trimming cut 4 bases from V and 0 bases from J; bases unmatched to any gene: 2. This CDR3 comprises 14 residues. The germline V gene encodes CDR1 NNHDY and CDR2 SYVADS. The covered CDR3 bases are TGTGCCAGCAGTCGGGACAGTAACCAAGAC. Encoded protein: CASSRDSNQD. The whole CDR3 reads CASSRDSNQDTQYF.

This clone has ten or more counts. Here the gene names and germline are mouse. The read halts 4 residues ahead of the CDR3 end, with the missing end drawn from the germline J gene. This rearrangement joins TRBV13-3 to TRBJ2-7; the D is unclear. Germline assignment: CDR1 NNHDY and CDR2 SYVADS. The CDR3 is 12 amino acids. V lost 1 base, J lost 3 bases, and 5 bases lay in between. The CDR3: CASSDQNYEQYF. The sequenced CDR3 bases are TGTGCCAGCAGTGATCAGAACTAT.

This clone was seen at least ten times. Translating the DNA gives a protein that differs from the TCRdb entry at residue 9; the protein shown here is that DNA translation. The gene symbols are mouse symbols. The read ends 3 residues shy of where the CDR3 ends; the end is completed using the germline J gene. The chain has TRBV19 and TRBJ1-6; D call uncertain. TRBJ1-6 is labeled an ORF, and its function is uncertain. CDR1 is FNHDT and CDR2 is SITEND in the germline V gene (reference sequence). V dropped 3 bases and J dropped 9 bases, with 7 bases sitting between them. The CDR3 contains 12 residues. CDR3 loop: CASSSQSSPLYF. CDR3 DNA (partial): TGTGCCAGCAGTAGTCAATCTTCGCCC.

With respect to this clone: The listed genes are named as in mouse. The DNA ends 4 residues before the CDR3 does, and the rest of the CDR3 is filled in from the germline J gene. The rearrangement uses TRBV13-3 and TRBJ2-7; D is unresolved. CDR3 length equals 12 residues. The germline gives CDR1 NNHDY, CDR2 SYVADS. The DNA read from the CDR3 is TGTGCCAGCAGTGATCAGAGTTAT. Protein product: CASSDQSY. The complete CDR3 reads CASSDQSYEQYF.

As concerns this clone: The genes are named according to mouse. Read sequence stops 4 residues before the CDR3 end, and the germline J gene provides the missing end. J is TRBJ2-1 and V is TRBV4; 11 bases are a match to TRBD2. The trim removed 4 bases at V and 0 bases at J, leaving 2 bases unmatched. Per the germline V gene, CDR1 is LGHDT and CDR2 is YNNKQL (reference sequence). This CDR3 comprises 16 residues. CDR3 in amino acids: CASSWDWGYNYAEQFF. The DNA read from the CDR3 is TGTGCCAGCAGCTGGGACTGGGGGTATAACTATGCT.

This clone appeared many times. Mouse names are used for the genes. The read gets to within 4 residues of the CDR3 end, and the germline J gene fills in the rest. The chain employs TRBV5 and TRBJ1-4; possibly TRBD1 for D (6 bases). The germline CDR1 and CDR2 sequences are LGHNA and YNLKQL (reference sequence). V lost 3 bases and J lost 4, with 12 bases in between. This CDR3 contains 15 residues. The chain's CDR3 is CASSHSGTYNERLFF. The DNA read from the CDR3 is TGTGCCAGCAGCCATTCCGGGACATACAACGAA.

This clone was recorded many times. Gene names denote mouse genes. The read stops 4 residues short of the end of the CDR3; the missing end is completed from the germline J gene. This chain uses TRBV13-1 with TRBJ2-4; 8 bases line up with TRBD2. The CDR3 extends over 15 amino acids. With V trimmed by 0 bases and J by 3 bases, 3 bases remained unmatched. CDR1 is NSHNY and CDR2 is SYGAGN in the germline V gene. The CDR3 protein is CASSDGWGAQNTLYF. The part of the CDR3 DNA that was read is TGTGCCAGCAGTGATGGCTGGGGGGCGCAAAAC.

This clone occurred many times. Gene names denote mouse genes. From the germline J gene comes the end of the CDR3, since the read stops 4 residues before it. The V and J genes are TRBV29 and TRBJ1-2, with D possibly being TRBD1 (6 bases). The CDR3 length is 15 residues. V gave up 0 bases and J gave up 2 bases, with 10 bases separating them. Germline V lookup: CDR1 MSHET, CDR2 SYDVDS. CDR3 DNA (partial): TGTGCTAGCAGTTTATCGAGGCAGGGGAACTCC. Encoded protein: CASSLSRQGNS. The full CDR3 reads CASSLSRQGNSDYTF. Supplemented by reference TRBV29 and TRBJ1-2, the full variable domain reads DMKVTQMPRYLIKRMGENVLLECGQDMSHETMYWYRQDPGLGLQLIYISYDVDSNSEGDIPKGYRVSRKKREHFSLILDSAKTNQTSVYFCASSLSRQGNSDYTFGSGTRLLVI.

This clone came up many times. Gene names and germline refer to mouse. With the read ending 4 residues before the CDR3 end, the germline J gene is used to fill in that end. J is TRBJ1-1 and V is TRBV5; D remains ambiguous. The CDR3 is made up of 13 amino acids. The germline V gene encodes CDR1 LGHNA and CDR2 YNLKQL (reference sequence). The V gene lost 0 bases and the J gene lost 4 bases, with 6 bases spanning the gap. CDR3: CASSQDRPTEVFF. The CDR3 DNA, read in part, is TGTGCCAGCAGCCAAGACAGACCCACA.